Below, 19 T cell receptor beta chains from the same sample are listed, as sequenced in a study of T cell repertoires in cytomegalovirus infection. These receptors' targets are unknown. TCRdb ran MiXCR on the reads and lists one entry per CDR3 protein. The sample has under 500,000 distinct CDR3 sequences, roughly 43% seen once; the top ten hold approximately 40%. The sample was cultured PBMCs, taken from culture after CMV antigen stimulation. The receptors were sampled from a human donor in good health (CMV status not recorded). Some clones in this sample may be carry-over from other donors' samples.

V and J are TRBV6-6 and TRBJ1-1; possibly TRBD1 for D (5 bases). Germline V gives CDR1 MNHNY, CDR2 SVGAGI (reference sequence). This CDR3 comprises 14 residues. Trimming cost V 8 bases and J 2 bases, with 15 bases left between them. The CDR3 loop reads CASLGVLPNTEAFF. CDR3 in DNA: TGTGCCAGCTTAGGGGTCCTTCCTAACACTGAAGCTTTCTTT.

The chain links TRBV10-2 to TRBJ2-7; possibly TRBD2 for D (6 bases). The V gene lost 6 bases and the J gene lost 3 bases, with 15 bases spanning the gap. The CDR3 is 14 amino acids. The germline V gene has CDR1 WSHSY and CDR2 SAAADI. CDR3 sequence (DNA): TGCGCCAGCAGGGTGGGGAGGAGTTACTACGAGCAGTACTTC. This sequence encodes CASRVGRSYYEQYF.

V is TRBV27 and J is TRBJ1-1, with D possibly TRBD1 on 6 matching bases. CDR1 and CDR2 (germline): MNHEY, SMNVEV (reference sequence). This CDR3 has 14 amino acids. V lost 3 bases to trimming and J lost 4 bases, with 12 bases between them. The CDR3 DNA sequence: TGTGCCAGCAGTTTCCGGGGGGCTATCACTGAAGCTTTCTTT. Protein sequence: CASSFRGAITEAFF.

The sample holds one count of this clonotype. The chain carries TRBV11-2 and TRBJ1-3; D remains ambiguous. The CDR3 contains 14 residues. Germline values: CDR1 SGHAT, CDR2 FQNNGV. V was cut by 5 bases and J by 7 bases, with 15 bases left in between. In nucleotides, the CDR3 is TGTGCCAGCAGCCGCTGGAGAGATCGGAACACCATATATTTT. Protein: CASSRWRDRNTIYF.

This clonotype was counted a few times. The rearrangement joins TRBV19 to TRBJ2-2; 11 bases line up with TRBD2. Germline values: CDR1 LNHDA, CDR2 SQIVND (reference sequence). Losses at the gene ends were 6 bases for V and 4 bases for J; bases not matched to a gene: 7. The CDR3 is 16 amino acids. This CDR3 reads CASRPPGLAATGELFF. CDR3 DNA sequence: TGTGCCAGTAGACCTCCGGGACTAGCGGCCACCGGGGAGCTGTTTTTT. Full variable domain (rest looked up from reference TRBV19 and TRBJ2-2): DGGITQSPKYLFRKEGQNVTLSCEQNLNHDAMYWYRQDPGQGLRLIYYSQIVNDFQKGDIAEGYSVSREKKESFPLTVTSAQKNPTAFYLCASRPPGLAATGELFFGEGSRLTVL.

The chain couples TRBV2 to TRBJ1-4; the D is unclear. Germline V CDR1 and CDR2: SNHLY, FYNNEI. The CDR3 is 13 amino acids. The ends were cut back, 2 bases at V and 7 bases at J, with 8 bases in the middle. CDR3 DNA: TGTGCCAGCAGTGAATCGGGGAGTGAAAAACTGTTTTTT. As protein: CASSESGSEKLFF.

This chain links TRBV10-3 with TRBJ1-4; no clear D gene. CDR1 and CDR2 from the germline V gene are ENHRY and SYGVKD. The CDR3 has 13 residues. Deletions cut 11 bases from V and 0 bases from J, with 10 bases between. Here the CDR3 reads CASSDATNEKLFF. The CDR3 DNA reads as TGTGCCTCCTCAGACGCAACTAATGAAAAACTGTTTTTT.

The chain carries TRBV4-1 and TRBJ2-1; no clear D. V was cut by 1 base and J by 4 bases, with 14 bases left in between. The CDR3 sequence is 16 residues long. CDR1 is MGHRA and CDR2 is YSYEKL in the germline V gene. The CDR3 here is CASSQVYLVLYNEQFF. In DNA, the CDR3 is TGCGCCAGCAGCCAAGTATACCTAGTGTTATACAATGAGCAGTTCTTC.

The genes are TRBV5-4 and TRBJ2-1, with 10 nucleotides matching TRBD2. V lost 4 bases to trimming and J lost 4 bases; unmatched junction nucleotides: 20. The CDR3 length is 20 residues. Per the germline V gene, CDR1 is SGHNT and CDR2 is YYREEE (reference sequence). The CDR3 protein is CASSLGGLAGARTMYNEQFF. The CDR3 DNA follows: TGTGCCAGCAGCCTAGGAGGGCTAGCGGGGGCCCGAACAATGTACAATGAGCAGTTCTTC.

The J gene is TRBJ2-1, the V gene TRBV27; maybe TRBD1 (6 bases). With 6 bases removed from V and 9 bases from J, the gap between germline ends came to 15 bases. This CDR3 has 13 residues. Germline CDR1 is MNHEY and CDR2 is SMNVEV (reference sequence). The CDR3 is CASRLDRYGEQFF. The CDR3 DNA is TGTGCCAGCAGGCTAGACAGGTACGGTGAGCAGTTCTTC.

In this sample, this clonotype turned up many times. This sequence joins TRBV7-2 and TRBJ2-5, with a possible D match to TRBD2 (7 bases). The CDR3 is 14 residues long. Germline CDR1 SGHTA, CDR2 FQGNSA. The V and J ends lost 2 bases and 4 bases respectively, with 11 bases between them. The CDR3 DNA reads TGTGCCAGCAGCTTAAGGCGGGGGCGAGAGACCCAGTACTTC. It specifies CASSLRRGRETQYF.

This chain uses TRBV7-6 with TRBJ2-5; 7 bases fit TRBD1. The J segment lost 0 bases and the V segment lost 4 bases, leaving 2 bases of the junction unmatched. Looked up from germline, CDR1 is SGHVS and CDR2 is FNYEAQ. This CDR3 has 14 amino acids. The CDR3 loop is CASSSQGNQETQYF. DNA of the CDR3: TGTGCCAGCAGCTCACAGGGGAACCAAGAGACCCAGTACTTC.

The chain recombines TRBV4-2 with TRBJ2-2, with D perhaps given as TRBD1 or TRBD2 (6 bases each). V lost 4 bases and J lost 2, with 20 bases in between. Germline V gives CDR1 LGHNA, CDR2 YNFKEQ. The CDR3 contains 18 residues. CDR3 DNA sequence: TGTGCCAGCAGCCTCTCAAGGGGGGAGTATACCAACACCGGGGAGCTGTTTTTT. Amino acid sequence: CASSLSRGEYTNTGELFF.

This clonotype was seen more than once but under ten times. The genes are TRBV15 and TRBJ2-7; D may be TRBD2 (7 bases). Looked up from germline, CDR1 is LNHNV and CDR2 is YYDKDF (reference sequence). With 0 bases removed from V and 4 bases from J, the gap between germline ends came to 19 bases. This CDR3 is built from 17 residues. In nucleotides, the CDR3 is TGTGCCACCAGCAGAGATGGCCGGAGGGGGGGTGGGTACGAGCAGTACTTC. This encodes CATSRDGRRGGGYEQYF.

Remarks on this clonotype: One end of the junction varies from germline; a read error may be responsible. The V and J genes are TRBV7-6 and TRBJ2-7, with a possible D match to TRBD2 (5 bases). Germline assignment: CDR1 SGHVS and CDR2 FNYEAQ. The CDR3 contains 14 residues. CDR3 residues: CASSRTLVSGEHYF. DNA for the CDR3: TGTGCCAGCAGCCGCACACTAGTATCGGGCGAGCACTACTTC.

The chain links TRBV7-3 to TRBJ1-1; 9 positions agree with TRBD1. The CDR3 length is 13 residues. Trimming at V came to 1 base and at J to 11 bases, leaving 5 bases not matched to a gene. Germline loops: CDR1 SGHTA, CDR2 FQGTGA. DNA for the CDR3: TGTGCCAGCAGCTTAATCGGGACAGGGTCGGCTTTCTTT. Translating it yields CASSLIGTGSAFF.

This clonotype was picked up a small number of times. V usage is TRBV7-9 and J usage is TRBJ1-3; 7 bases line up with TRBD1. After removal of 5 bases from V and 3 bases from J, the junction contained 19 bases not matched to a gene. The CDR3 is made up of 19 amino acids. Germline CDR1 is SEHNR and CDR2 is FQNEAQ (reference sequence). CDR3 coding DNA: TGTGCCAGCAGCAACCCTCTGCGTGAACAGGGGATAGATGGAAACACCATATATTTT. Protein product: CASSNPLREQGIDGNTIYF.

J is TRBJ2-5 and V is TRBV29-1, with TRBD2 matching 8 bases. Germline assignment: CDR1 SQVTM and CDR2 ANQGSEA. The trim removed 4 bases at V and 4 bases at J, leaving 11 bases unmatched. The CDR3 totals 15 residues. For the CDR3, the DNA is TGCAGCGTTGCGGGGGGGGGATGGGGGCCAGAGACCCAGTACTTC. Residues: CSVAGGGWGPETQYF.

The chain links TRBV12-3 or TRBV12-4 to TRBJ2-7; 7 nucleotides agree with TRBD1. The CDR3 spans 13 residues. V trimming: 6 bases; J trimming: 5 bases; junction bases outside the gene matches: 7. Here the CDR3 DNA reads TGTGCCAGCAGCCGACAGGGTGGGCACGAGCAGTACTTC. Translated: CASSRQGGHEQYF.